A selection of T cell receptor beta chains follows, all from one sample in a study of cytomegalovirus exposure and HLA in healthy donors. The assay was immunoSEQ multiplex PCR, and TCRdb's table has in-frame clones only and misses some. The sample includes under 200,000 clones, nearly 90% seen only once; the top ten take 4.2%. The specimen was PBMCs. The receptor source for this set is a man aged 18 to 30 in good health and CMV-seropositive. Both conserved end residues are part of each CDR3. The order of the fields is CDR3 length, J gene, V gene, CDR3 protein.

CDR3 length: 15; J gene: TRBJ1-4; V gene: TRBV11-2; CDR3 protein: CASSMGDRDDEKLFF
CDR3 length: 19; J gene: TRBJ2-7; V gene: TRBV12-2; CDR3 protein: CASRFGQAQLLGPFYEQYF
CDR3 length: 14; J gene: TRBJ2-7; V gene: TRBV11-2; CDR3 protein: CASSLGPLTYEQYF
CDR3 length: 16; J gene: TRBJ2-7; V gene: TRBV4-1; CDR3 protein: CASGRRIGTSVHEQYF
CDR3 length: 19; J gene: TRBJ2-3; V gene: TRBV7-6; CDR3 protein: CASSFYRDYGLFSTDTQYF
CDR3 length: 16; J gene: TRBJ2-3; V gene: TRBV5-1; CDR3 protein: CASSSWTSGSTDTQYF
CDR3 length: 16; J gene: TRBJ2-2; V gene: TRBV7-8; CDR3 protein: CASSLYRGRGTGELFF
CDR3 length: 14; J gene: TRBJ2-1; V gene: TRBV27; CDR3 protein: CASSTTGTANEQFF
CDR3 length: 16; J gene: TRBJ2-7; V gene: TRBV6-5; CDR3 protein: CASSYSGTGGTYEQYF
CDR3 length: 15; J gene: TRBJ2-7; V gene: TRBV4-1; CDR3 protein: CASSPRLAGGYEQYF
CDR3 length: 14; J gene: TRBJ1-2; V gene: TRBV19; CDR3 protein: CASSNRTGNYGYTF
CDR3 length: 15; J gene: TRBJ2-5; V gene: TRBV4-2; CDR3 protein: CASSQEASGKETQYF
CDR3 length: 14; J gene: TRBJ1-3; V gene: TRBV7-9; CDR3 protein: CASSRSGSGNTIYF
CDR3 length: 11; J gene: TRBJ2-5; V gene: TRBV20-1; CDR3 protein: CSAILSETQYF
CDR3 length: 16; J gene: TRBJ2-2; V gene: TRBV5-4; CDR3 protein: CASSVLAGGNTGELFF
CDR3 length: 13; J gene: TRBJ2-1; V gene: TRBV29-1; CDR3 protein: CSLGASGGNEQFF
CDR3 length: 13; J gene: TRBJ1-2; V gene: TRBV5-6; CDR3 protein: CASSRRGIDGYTF
CDR3 length: 15; J gene: TRBJ2-3; V gene: TRBV27; CDR3 protein: CASSPPGTLTDTQYF
CDR3 length: 14; J gene: TRBJ1-1; V gene: TRBV27; CDR3 protein: CASTPGGIGTEAFF
CDR3 length: 16; J gene: TRBJ1-4; V gene: TRBV11-2; CDR3 protein: CASSARQGATNEKLFF
CDR3 length: 15; J gene: TRBJ2-2; V gene: TRBV27; CDR3 protein: CASGGLAGVAGELFF
CDR3 length: 14; J gene: TRBJ2-7; V gene: TRBV7-7; CDR3 protein: CASSRDEGWGEQYF
CDR3 length: 14; J gene: TRBJ1-4; V gene: TRBV5-1; CDR3 protein: CASSLVPGSEKLFF
CDR3 length: 14; J gene: TRBJ1-1; V gene: TRBV5-4; CDR3 protein: CASSYAGAKTEAFF
CDR3 length: 15; J gene: TRBJ1-2; V gene: TRBV5-1; CDR3 protein: CASSLLRGQGSGYTF
CDR3 length: 16; J gene: TRBJ2-1; V gene: TRBV2; CDR3 protein: CATRRTRTSSNNEQFF
CDR3 length: 19; J gene: TRBJ2-7; V gene: TRBV2; CDR3 protein: CASSERLGTSGRSPNEQYF
CDR3 length: 13; J gene: TRBJ2-7; V gene: TRBV6-5; CDR3 protein: CASNLAGGYEQYF
CDR3 length: 13; J gene: TRBJ2-3; V gene: TRBV18; CDR3 protein: CASSRRDTDTQYF
CDR3 length: 16; J gene: TRBJ1-1; V gene: TRBV5-4; CDR3 protein: CASSKDHTGGRTEAFF
CDR3 length: 13; J gene: TRBJ2-7; V gene: TRBV19; CDR3 protein: CASRTSGTYEQYF
CDR3 length: 12; J gene: TRBJ2-3; V gene: TRBV6-1; CDR3 protein: CASSESGGSQYF
CDR3 length: 16; J gene: TRBJ2-1; V gene: TRBV5-4; CDR3 protein: CASSVPGLGRDNEQFF
CDR3 length: 14; J gene: TRBJ2-2; V gene: TRBV7-6; CDR3 protein: CASREGRNTGELFF
CDR3 length: 15; J gene: TRBJ2-1; V gene: TRBV6-5; CDR3 protein: CASSTLQGRDNEQFF
CDR3 length: 16; J gene: TRBJ2-3; V gene: TRBV7-3; CDR3 protein: CASSLTGAGGLDTQYF
CDR3 length: 14; J gene: TRBJ2-7; V gene: TRBV19; CDR3 protein: CASSIKASSHEQYF
CDR3 length: 16; J gene: TRBJ2-2; V gene: TRBV6-1; CDR3 protein: CASSEGAGGPTGELFF
CDR3 length: 14; J gene: TRBJ2-7; V gene: TRBV29-1; CDR3 protein: CSVDWGTRGSEQYF
CDR3 length: 18; J gene: TRBJ2-7; V gene: TRBV19; CDR3 protein: CASSRAVTSGSFPYEQYF
CDR3 length: 16; J gene: TRBJ2-1; V gene: TRBV28; CDR3 protein: CASSPLLAGGSHEQFF
CDR3 length: 13; J gene: TRBJ1-5; V gene: TRBV10-3; CDR3 protein: CAISGTGDQPQHF
CDR3 length: 15; J gene: TRBJ2-7; V gene: TRBV7-8; CDR3 protein: CASSLGLSGGYEQYF
CDR3 length: 16; J gene: TRBJ2-7; V gene: TRBV7-9; CDR3 protein: CASSLVGGGRMDEQYF
CDR3 length: 15; J gene: TRBJ2-7; V gene: TRBV5-1; CDR3 protein: CASSLTGGLDSEQYF
CDR3 length: 12; J gene: TRBJ2-7; V gene: TRBV12-5; CDR3 protein: CASGLGPSAQYF
CDR3 length: 16; J gene: TRBJ2-7; V gene: TRBV5-4; CDR3 protein: CASSLGGTSGSDEQYF
CDR3 length: 15; J gene: TRBJ2-1; V gene: TRBV29-1; CDR3 protein: CSVELAGGLRNEQFF
CDR3 length: 16; J gene: TRBJ2-1; V gene: TRBV28; CDR3 protein: CASSLRGGGNFDEQFF
CDR3 length: 16; J gene: TRBJ2-1; V gene: TRBV4-2; CDR3 protein: CASSQEFLAGSDEQFF
CDR3 length: 16; J gene: TRBJ2-7; V gene: TRBV14; CDR3 protein: CASSPRRDRVEDEQYF
CDR3 length: 14; J gene: TRBJ2-1; V gene: TRBV13; CDR3 protein: CASSIRAGYNEQFF
CDR3 length: 17; J gene: TRBJ2-1; V gene: TRBV5-1; CDR3 protein: CASSLGDRARNYNEQFF